This TCR beta chain derives from a study of T cell responses to AZD1222 COVID-19 vaccine (dated by TCRdb to about 2021). Study-wide context: A total of just over 230 trial participants underwent TCR sequencing, of whom more than 200 had received two doses of AZD1222 and 26 had received two doses of the MenACWY control vaccine. Trial participants were enrolled by age into 18-55, 56-69 and 70-plus year subgroups, with about 150, 28 and 57 TCR-sequenced participants respectively. Beyond this particular receptor, the publication reports: The vaccine-associated CD4 TCRs covered the entire spike protein, and the dominant responses fell in regions 160-218 and 743-854. Epitopes outside the regions mutated in the B.1.351 and B.1.1.7 variants were reportedly recognized by nearly half of the unique spike-specific TCRs. Conclusions about previously exposed vaccinees are limited, since just a handful of AZD1222 recipients were seropositive for SARS-CoV-2 at baseline. The 56-69-year group was small, and its depth increase did not reach significance, likely because of low power. Participants were mostly white British, with more females than males. The authors suggested clonal diversity may have been underestimated. Because no day 14 peak-response samples were available, the repertoires could be characterized only after the peak T cell response. After two AZD1222 doses, spike-specific TCR breadth and depth were significantly higher than at day 0 and than in MenACWY recipients.

The CDR3 regions of human TCRbeta chains were analyzed by immunosequencing. The paper's data handling went like this. Repertoire TCRs were matched against a reference library of SARS-CoV-2-specific TCRs generated with the MIRA antigen-specificity platform. Breadth was defined as the fraction of unique TCRs that were SARS-CoV-2-associated. Depth was defined as the fraction of total T cells that were SARS-CoV-2-associated. Each spike-specific TCR was assigned to its reactive spike region and to a CD4 or CD8 class using the MIRA data. Log10-transformed breadth and depth values were compared by one-way ANOVA with Sidak's multiple comparisons tests. This is the immuneACCESS table as TCRdb keeps it, with only in-frame sequences that have V and J called. A part of the clones is gone; compared with another copy, unresolved V genes explain less than half, and the rest is unexplained. D and trimming were read from the DNA, whereas the V and J calls and clone size are those reported in that table. Within this sample are approximately 200,000 clones, with 87% of them counted one time only. Less than 3% of the sample comes from the top ten.

Comment on this clone: Its recognized antigen is unknown. Qualities for individual bases were not recorded, and no much larger clone is one base off.

The sample's time point, from its label and the paper: baseline before first vaccination. The treatment or condition label for this specimen denotes: meningococcal conjugate vaccine given as trial control. Vaccinee samples were obtained from the UK trials COV001 and COV002, which included a single-blind randomized controlled phase 2/3 trial of AZD1222 (ChAdOx1 nCoV-19) in healthy adults. For TCRbeta chain sequencing, PBMC samples were collected from trial participants at day 0 and at day 28 after the second dose. The specimen comprised peripheral blood, sampled on day 0 of MenACWY control vaccination. The sequence was obtained from an adult in good health.

The CDR3 protein is CASSPFAGGPGNEQFF. In nucleotides, the sequence is TGTGCCAGTAGTCCCTTTGCGGGAGGGCCTGGAAATGAGCAGTTCTTC. The V gene is TRBV19 and the J gene is TRBJ2-1, with 9 bases matching TRBD2. Reading the germline V gene (reference sequence) gives CDR1 LNHDA and CDR2 SQIVND. The CDR3 numbers 16 residues from cysteine through phenylalanine. Only CDR3 DNA is held: 48 bases, read in frame from base 1. Clipping removes 5 bases from V and 7 bases from J, with 12 as the unmatched junction base count.